The rows below give T cell receptor beta chains drawn from one sample of a study of Tregs in tolerant kidney transplant recipients. The assay was immunoSEQ multiplex PCR, and TCRdb's table has in-frame clones only and misses some. The table includes 50,000 or so clones, roughly nine tenths detected once. The sample consisted of Tregs from blood. The receptors stem from a human donor in good health. The CDR3 runs from the conserved cysteine through the conserved F or W. The D gene is left open where the match is weak. Clone size appears in some rows only: once, few, many, or a class for an expanded clone.

D: NA
size: NA
J: TRBJ1-2
V: TRBV11-2
CDR3: CASSLAEVGSLGYTF
DNA: TGTGCCAGCAGCTTAGCCGAGGTTGGGTCGCTGGGCTACACCTTC

D: TRBD1
size: NA
J: TRBJ2-2
V: TRBV9
CDR3: CASRRTGLNTGELFF
DNA: TGTGCCAGCAGACGGACAGGTCTGAACACCGGGGAGCTGTTTTTT

D: TRBD1
size: NA
J: TRBJ1-2
V: TRBV7-9
CDR3: CASSPTGFDGYTF
DNA: TGTGCCAGCAGCCCGACAGGGTTCGATGGCTACACCTTC

D: TRBD1
size: NA
J: TRBJ2-7
V: TRBV11-2
CDR3: CASSQNPGQVSYEQYF
DNA: TGTGCCAGCAGCCAAAACCCGGGACAGGTTTCCTACGAGCAGTACTTC

D: TRBD2
size: NA
J: TRBJ2-3
V: TRBV7-8
CDR3: CASSFIGGGSSTDTQYF
DNA: TGTGCCAGCAGCTTCATCGGGGGGGGATCTAGCACAGATACGCAGTATTTT

D: NA
size: NA
J: TRBJ1-2
V: TRBV28
CDR3: CASNTYRLVEKTVFYGYTF
DNA: TGTGCCAGCAACACTTATAGGTTGGTAGAAAAGACAGTTTTCTATGGCTACACCTTC

D: NA
size: NA
J: TRBJ1-5
V: TRBV19
CDR3: CASSMRGNQPQHF
DNA: TGTGCCAGTAGTATGAGGGGGAATCAGCCCCAGCATTTT

D: NA
size: NA
J: TRBJ1-3
V: TRBV4-2
CDR3: CASSQPGGGSYSGNTIYF
DNA: TGTGCCAGCAGCCAACCTGGGGGGGGTTCTTACTCTGGAAACACCATATATTTT

D: NA
size: NA
J: TRBJ1-2
V: TRBV6-5
CDR3: CASSYSISYGYTF
DNA: TGTGCCAGCAGTTACTCGATCAGTTATGGCTACACCTTC

D: NA
size: NA
J: TRBJ1-5
V: TRBV7-2
CDR3: CASSLQSSGNNQPQHF
DNA: TGTGCCAGCAGCTTACAAAGCTCAGGGAACAATCAGCCCCAGCATTTT

D: TRBD2
size: NA
J: TRBJ2-1
V: TRBV2
CDR3: CASSTTTSGAYNEQFF
DNA: TGTGCCAGCAGTACAACCACTAGCGGGGCCTACAATGAGCAGTTCTTC

D: NA
size: NA
J: TRBJ2-2
V: TRBV25-1
CDR3: CASSDRRGRRTGELFF
DNA: TGTGCCAGCAGTGATAGACGGGGCCGAAGGACCGGGGAGCTGTTTTTT

D: NA
size: NA
J: TRBJ2-1
V: TRBV2
CDR3: CASRTTRANEQFF
DNA: TGTGCCAGCAGGACGACCCGGGCCAATGAGCAGTTCTTC

D: NA
size: NA
J: TRBJ1-1
V: TRBV28
CDR3: CASRGRVRGEAFF
DNA: TGTGCCAGCAGAGGCAGGGTACGCGGTGAAGCTTTCTTT

D: NA
size: NA
J: TRBJ1-3
V: TRBV30
CDR3: CAWRGGPPGNTIYF
DNA: TGTGCCTGGAGGGGGGGGCCGCCAGGAAACACCATATATTTT

D: NA
size: NA
J: TRBJ2-1
V: TRBV7-3
CDR3: CASSSPGGRYNEQFF
DNA: TGTGCCAGCAGTTCTCCCGGGGGGCGATACAATGAGCAGTTCTTC

D: NA
size: NA
J: TRBJ2-3
V: TRBV5-1
CDR3: CASSLEGLLFAVTQYF
DNA: TGCGCCAGCAGCTTGGAGGGTCTTCTGTTCGCAGTTACGCAGTATTTT

D: NA
size: NA
J: TRBJ2-7
V: TRBV2
CDR3: CASSEVGGEQYF
DNA: TGTGCCAGCAGTGAGGTGGGAGGCGAGCAGTACTTC

D: TRBD2
size: NA
J: TRBJ2-2
V: TRBV10-1
CDR3: CASSESAGGLGVTGELFF
DNA: TGCGCCAGCAGTGAATCCGCGGGAGGGCTCGGTGTCACCGGGGAGCTGTTTTTT

D: NA
size: NA
J: TRBJ2-7
V: TRBV5-1
CDR3: CASSFRAEGNEQYF
DNA: TGCGCCAGCAGCTTCCGGGCGGAGGGGAACGAGCAGTACTTC

D: TRBD1
size: NA
J: TRBJ2-7
V: TRBV6-5
CDR3: CASRGTAYEQYF
DNA: TGTGCCAGCAGAGGGACAGCCTACGAGCAGTACTTC

D: NA
size: NA
J: TRBJ1-5
V: TRBV19
CDR3: CASSTRPGHNQPQHF
DNA: TGTGCCAGTAGTACCCGACCGGGCCACAATCAGCCCCAGCATTTT

D: NA
size: few
J: TRBJ1-3
V: TRBV7-9
CDR3: CASSGGSRLFSGNTIYF
DNA: TGTGCCAGCAGTGGTGGCAGCCGGTTGTTCTCTGGAAACACCATATATTTT

D: NA
size: NA
J: TRBJ1-6
V: TRBV2
CDR3: CASREDNNSPLHF
DNA: TGTGCCAGCAGAGAGGATAATAATTCACCCCTCCACTTT

D: NA
size: NA
J: TRBJ1-4
V: TRBV6-5
CDR3: CASSWGMGEKLFF
DNA: TGTGCCAGCAGTTGGGGGATGGGGGAAAAACTGTTTTTT

D: NA
size: NA
J: TRBJ1-6
V: TRBV18
CDR3: CASPPFSPASSYNSPLHF
DNA: TGTGCCAGCCCACCTTTCTCGCCAGCCAGCTCCTATAATTCACCCCTCCACTTT

D: NA
size: NA
J: TRBJ1-1
V: TRBV6-5
CDR3: CASRPSGQSLRAFF
DNA: TGTGCCAGCAGGCCCTCTGGGCAGTCCCTCCGAGCTTTCTTT

D: TRBD1
size: NA
J: TRBJ1-1
V: TRBV5-1
CDR3: CASSLDRTGNTEAFF
DNA: TGCGCCAGCAGCTTGGATAGGACAGGGAACACTGAAGCTTTCTTT

D: NA
size: once
J: TRBJ1-2
V: TRBV19
CDR3: CASSTSRALRLNYGYTF
DNA: TGTGCCAGTAGTACCTCTCGGGCCTTACGACTTAACTATGGCTACACCTTC

D: NA
size: NA
J: TRBJ2-3
V: TRBV5-4
CDR3: CASSLTANTDTQYF
DNA: TGTGCCAGCAGCCTAACAGCTAACACAGATACGCAGTATTTT

D: NA
size: NA
J: TRBJ1-2
V: TRBV5-1
CDR3: CASSFSGDYGGYTF
DNA: TGCGCCAGCAGCTTCTCCGGGGACTATGGTGGCTACACCTTC

D: NA
size: NA
J: TRBJ1-6
V: TRBV7-8
CDR3: CASSLALGAGSPLHF
DNA: TGTGCCAGCAGCTTAGCGTTGGGGGCCGGTTCACCCCTCCACTTT

D: TRBD1
size: NA
J: TRBJ1-2
V: TRBV4-2
CDR3: CASSQRTGRFNYGYTF
DNA: TGTGCCAGCAGCCAGCGGACAGGAAGATTTAACTATGGCTACACCTTC

D: NA
size: NA
J: TRBJ1-1
V: TRBV12-2
CDR3: CASRLENPKSVRTEAFF
DNA: TGTGCAAGTCGCTTAGAAAACCCTAAGTCGGTGAGGACTGAAGCTTTCTTT

D: NA
size: NA
J: TRBJ2-7
V: TRBV6-6
CDR3: CASSQGPYEQYF
DNA: TGTGCCAGCAGCCAGGGACCCTACGAGCAGTACTTC

D: NA
size: NA
J: TRBJ2-1
V: TRBV5-1
CDR3: CASSLGWTNEQFF
DNA: TGCGCCAGCAGCTTGGGATGGACAAATGAGCAGTTCTTC

D: NA
size: NA
J: TRBJ1-2
V: TRBV5-8
CDR3: CASSYRGANYGYTF
DNA: TGTGCCAGCAGCTACCGTGGGGCGAACTATGGCTACACCTTC

D: NA
size: NA
J: TRBJ2-1
V: TRBV6-1
CDR3: CASRVLAASYNEQFF
DNA: TGTGCCAGCAGAGTACTGGCGGCCTCCTACAATGAGCAGTTCTTC

D: TRBD2
size: NA
J: TRBJ2-1
V: TRBV10-3
CDR3: CAISLSSGTYNEQFF
DNA: TGTGCCATCAGTTTGTCTAGCGGAACATACAATGAGCAGTTCTTC

D: TRBD2
size: NA
J: TRBJ2-1
V: TRBV10-3
CDR3: CAISDSGSSYNEQFF
DNA: TGTGCCATCAGCGATAGCGGGAGCTCCTACAATGAGCAGTTCTTC

D: NA
size: once
J: TRBJ2-1
V: TRBV5-1
CDR3: CASSLGVGGVSYNEQFF
DNA: TGCGCCAGCAGCTTGGGGGTTGGCGGGGTCTCCTACAATGAGCAGTTCTTC

D: NA
size: NA
J: TRBJ1-1
V: TRBV6-6
CDR3: CASSYSMGQEYSEAFF
DNA: TGTGCCAGCAGTTACTCGATGGGCCAAGAATATAGTGAAGCTTTCTTT

D: TRBD1
size: NA
J: TRBJ2-5
V: TRBV7-3
CDR3: CASSWDRGETQYF
DNA: TGTGCCAGCAGTTGGGACAGGGGGGAGACCCAGTACTTC

D: TRBD1
size: NA
J: TRBJ1-2
V: TRBV7-9
CDR3: CASSRTGRDGYTF
DNA: TGTGCCAGCAGCCGGACAGGGAGGGATGGCTACACCTTC

D: NA
size: NA
J: TRBJ1-2
V: TRBV5-4
CDR3: CASSSTGRLSYGYTF
DNA: TGTGCCAGCAGCTCTACAGGGCGGCTTAGCTATGGCTACACCTTC

D: TRBD1
size: NA
J: TRBJ2-3
V: TRBV5-1
CDR3: CASSPATGASTDTQYF
DNA: TGCGCCAGCAGCCCGGCGACAGGGGCGTCCACAGATACGCAGTATTTT

D: NA
size: NA
J: TRBJ1-2
V: TRBV6-6
CDR3: CASSYSTGYGYTF
DNA: TGTGCCAGCAGTTACTCTACGGGGTATGGCTACACCTTC

D: NA
size: NA
J: TRBJ2-2
V: TRBV18
CDR3: CASSLQTENTGELFF
DNA: TGTGCCAGCTCACTCCAGACAGAAAACACCGGGGAGCTGTTTTTT

D: TRBD2
size: NA
J: TRBJ2-1
V: TRBV30
CDR3: CAWSLASGGNEQFF
DNA: TGTGCCTGGAGTCTCGCTAGCGGGGGAAATGAGCAGTTCTTC

D: TRBD1
size: once
J: TRBJ1-4
V: TRBV19
CDR3: CASSYLDRAYGKLFF
DNA: TGTGCCAGTAGCTACTTGGACAGGGCTTATGGAAAACTGTTTTTT

D: NA
size: NA
J: TRBJ2-1
V: TRBV7-7
CDR3: CASSLAIIGGEQFF
DNA: TGTGCCAGCAGCTTAGCGATTATTGGTGGTGAGCAGTTCTTC

D: NA
size: NA
J: TRBJ1-5
V: TRBV30
CDR3: CAWSGWGGEAQHF
DNA: TGTGCCTGGAGTGGGTGGGGCGGAGAGGCCCAGCATTTT

D: NA
size: few
J: TRBJ2-6
V: TRBV5-6
CDR3: CASSFWAGANVLTF
DNA: TGTGCCAGCAGCTTTTGGGCTGGGGCCAACGTCCTGACTTTC

D: TRBD1
size: NA
J: TRBJ1-2
V: TRBV18
CDR3: CASSPRTGTINYGYTF
DNA: TGTGCCAGCTCACCACGGACAGGGACCATTAACTATGGCTACACCTTC

D: TRBD1
size: NA
J: TRBJ2-7
V: TRBV18
CDR3: CASSPLQGGLSYEQYF
DNA: TGTGCCAGCTCACCTTTACAGGGGGGACTCTCCTACGAGCAGTACTTC

D: TRBD2
size: once
J: TRBJ2-2
V: TRBV5-1
CDR3: CASSTEPGLVRELFF
DNA: TGCGCCAGCAGCACTGAACCGGGACTAGTCCGGGAGCTGTTTTTT

D: NA
size: NA
J: TRBJ2-2
V: TRBV2
CDR3: CVSSEMGSGELFF
DNA: TGTGTCAGCAGTGAAATGGGTTCCGGGGAGCTGTTTTTT

D: TRBD1
size: NA
J: TRBJ2-1
V: TRBV5-1
CDR3: CASRKGQGVGNEQFF
DNA: TGCGCCAGCAGAAAGGGACAGGGGGTAGGCAATGAGCAGTTCTTC

D: NA
size: once
J: TRBJ2-1
V: TRBV15
CDR3: CAAGRVGWNEQFF
DNA: TGTGCCGCCGGGAGAGTGGGCTGGAATGAGCAGTTCTTC